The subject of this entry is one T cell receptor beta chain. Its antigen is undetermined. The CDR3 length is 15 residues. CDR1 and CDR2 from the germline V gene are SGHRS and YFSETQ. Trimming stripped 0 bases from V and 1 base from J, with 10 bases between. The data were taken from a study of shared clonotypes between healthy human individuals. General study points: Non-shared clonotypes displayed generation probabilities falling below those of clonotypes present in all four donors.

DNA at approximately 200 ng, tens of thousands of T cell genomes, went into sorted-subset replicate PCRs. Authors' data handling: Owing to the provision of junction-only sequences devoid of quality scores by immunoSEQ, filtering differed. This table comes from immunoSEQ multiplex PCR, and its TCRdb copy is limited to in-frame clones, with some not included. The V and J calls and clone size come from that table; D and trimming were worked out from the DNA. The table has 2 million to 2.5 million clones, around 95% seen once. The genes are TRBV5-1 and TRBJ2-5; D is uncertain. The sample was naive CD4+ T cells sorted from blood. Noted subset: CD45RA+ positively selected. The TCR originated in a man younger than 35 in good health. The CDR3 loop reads CASSLATISQETQYF. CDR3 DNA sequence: TGCGCCAGCAGCTTGGCAACTATATCCCAAGAGACCCAGTACTTC. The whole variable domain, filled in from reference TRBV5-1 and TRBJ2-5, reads KAGVTQTPRYLIKTRGQQVTLSCSPISGHRSVSWYQQTPGQGLQFLFEYFSETQRNKGNFPGRFSGRQFSNSRSEMNVSTLELGDSALYLCASSLATISQETQYFGPGTRLLVL.